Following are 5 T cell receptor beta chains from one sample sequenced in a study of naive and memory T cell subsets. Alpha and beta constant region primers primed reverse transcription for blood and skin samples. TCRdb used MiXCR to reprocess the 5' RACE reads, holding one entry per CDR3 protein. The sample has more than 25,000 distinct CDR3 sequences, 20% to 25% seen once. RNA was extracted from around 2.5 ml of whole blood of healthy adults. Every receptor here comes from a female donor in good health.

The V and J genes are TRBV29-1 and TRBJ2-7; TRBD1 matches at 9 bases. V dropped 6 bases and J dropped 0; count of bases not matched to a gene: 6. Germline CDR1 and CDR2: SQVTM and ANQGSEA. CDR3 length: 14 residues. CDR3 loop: CSVGQGLNSYEQYF. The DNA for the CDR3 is TGCAGCGTGGGACAGGGTCTTAACTCCTACGAGCAGTACTTC.

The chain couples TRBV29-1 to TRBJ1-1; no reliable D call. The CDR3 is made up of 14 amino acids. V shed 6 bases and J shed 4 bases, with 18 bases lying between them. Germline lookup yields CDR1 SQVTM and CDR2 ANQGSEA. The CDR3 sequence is CSVRAAGSGTEAFF. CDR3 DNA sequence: TGCAGCGTACGAGCCGCGGGCTCCGGCACTGAAGCTTTCTTT.

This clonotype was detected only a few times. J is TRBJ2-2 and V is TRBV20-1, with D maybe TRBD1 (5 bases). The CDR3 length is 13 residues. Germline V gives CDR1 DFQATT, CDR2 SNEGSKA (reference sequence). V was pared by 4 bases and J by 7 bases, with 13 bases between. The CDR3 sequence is CSANRMVGGELFF. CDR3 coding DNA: TGCAGTGCTAACAGGATGGTGGGCGGGGAGCTGTTTTTT.

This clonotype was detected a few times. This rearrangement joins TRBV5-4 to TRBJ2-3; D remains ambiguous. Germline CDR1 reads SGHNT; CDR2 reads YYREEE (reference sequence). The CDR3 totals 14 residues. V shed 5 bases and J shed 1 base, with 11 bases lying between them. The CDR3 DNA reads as TGTGCCAGCAGTCCACCGAAGGGCACAGATACGCAGTATTTT. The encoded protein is CASSPPKGTDTQYF. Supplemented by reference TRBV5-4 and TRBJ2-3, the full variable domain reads ETGVTQSPTHLIKTRGQQVTLRCSSQSGHNTVSWYQQALGQGPQFIFQYYREEENGRGNFPPRFSGLQFPNYSSELNVNALELDDSALYLCASSPPKGTDTQYFGPGTRLTVL.

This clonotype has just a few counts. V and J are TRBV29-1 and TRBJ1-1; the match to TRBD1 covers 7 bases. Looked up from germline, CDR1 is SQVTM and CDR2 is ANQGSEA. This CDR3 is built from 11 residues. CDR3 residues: CTGGGQQEAFF. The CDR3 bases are TGCACCGGAGGGGGACAGCAAGAAGCTTTCTTT.